The clone carrying this T cell receptor (beta chain) has at least ten counts. Its target is unknown. Peripheral blood was drawn, roughly 10 milliliters per donor. The extraction recovered at least 6 micrograms of total RNA per sample. This specimen comes from a study of blood T cells in healthy people across ages. Findings and limits, study-wide: Higher diversity and more naive CD4+ cells were features of long-lived donors, compared to aged donors.

Alongside a J-beta primer mix, a sample-barcoded 5' primer served in a second PCR lasting roughly 7 to 11 cycles. TCRdb redid the calling of the 5' RACE reads with MiXCR, one entry per CDR3 protein. The repertoire holds some 1.8 million distinct CDR3 sequences, approximately 40% seen once, with about 23% in the top ten. Trimming removed 7 bases from V and 5 bases from J, with 14 bases in between. This CDR3 region has 12 residues. Looked up from germline, CDR1 is SQVTM and CDR2 is ANQGSEA. The clonotype was recovered from a human donor in good health. Material: blood. The chain uses TRBV29-1 and TRBJ1-2; TRBD1 is a possible D gene (6 bases). CDR3 DNA sequence: TGCAGCGCCTCCGGGGGCGGGTATGGCTACACCTTC. Its protein is CSASGGGYGYTF. Using reference TRBV29-1 and TRBJ1-2 for the parts outside the CDR3, the full variable domain is SAVISQKPSRDICQRGTSLTIQCQVDSQVTMMFWYRQQPGQSLTLIATANQGSEATYESGFVIDKFPISRPNLTFSTLTVSNMSPEDSSIYLCSASGGGYGYTFGSGTRLTVV.